This T cell receptor beta chain was identified in a study of blood T cell repertoires in COVID-19. The germline gives CDR1 SGHAT, CDR2 FQNNGV. V lost 0 bases to trimming and J lost 2 bases; unmatched junction nucleotides: 2. The CDR3 is made up of 16 amino acids. Using immunoSEQ multiplex PCR, the repertoire was profiled, and TCRdb retains in-frame clones only, with some absent. The top ten hold approximately 1.5% of the sample, which has about 110,000 clones, approximately 84% seen once. The genes are TRBV11-2 and TRBJ2-1; 9 positions match TRBD1. This clonotype was sampled from a man in his forties with acute or convalescent COVID-19. Material: peripheral blood. CDR3: CASSLDTGGAYNEQFF. In DNA, the CDR3 is TGTGCCAGCAGCTTAGATACAGGGGGCGCCTACAATGAGCAGTTCTTC.